Reported below is one TCR beta chain. Clones were sequenced by immunoSEQ multiplex PCR, and TCRdb holds only the in-frame ones, with some missing. The repertoire includes under 40,000 clones, roughly 90% of them detected once, and roughly 12% sits in the top ten. Germline CDR1 SNHLY, CDR2 FYNNEI. Losses at the gene ends were 1 base for V and 4 bases for J; bases not matched to a gene: 7. The CDR3 covers 16 residues. The source of the sample is a study of sequential checkpoint blockade in melanoma. On the study more broadly: Maintenance nivolumab came after either treatment sequence.

Treatment indicated: randomized to nivolumab then ipilimumab (arm A) or the reverse (arm B). The chain carries TRBV2 and TRBJ2-7; TRBD2 matches 10 bases. Sequences were derived from CD8+ T cells sorted from blood (inferred from file names), sampled from a patient given nivolumab and ipilimumab in sequence. The source is a human donor with melanoma. CDR3 sequence (DNA): TGTGCCAGCAGTGAAGGGCTAGCGGGAGAAAGGTACGAGCAGTACTTC. It codes for CASSEGLAGERYEQYF.